This is a list of T cell receptor beta chains from one sample in a study of T-cell memory formation after mild COVID-19. Each CDR3 protein gets one entry after TCRdb re-called the 5' RACE reads with MiXCR. Of approximately 150,000 distinct CDR3 sequences detected, about 6.1% appear once; the ten largest clones hold roughly 2.1%. The sample consisted of PBMCs or a T cell subset sorted from them (not recorded which). The receptors were gathered from an adult woman who had mild COVID-19 (a few samples of this study predate the infection). Cell type and time point are not known. The conserved cysteine and the conserved F or W are not part of the CDR3 here. Fields, in order: CDR3 length, V gene, CDR3 protein.

length: 13; V: TRBV20-1; CDR3: SARDISGRAREQY
length: 13; V: TRBV7-9; CDR3: ASYRVGASTDTQY
length: 11; V: TRBV7-2; CDR3: ASSPGLLYEQY
length: 10; V: TRBV29-1; CDR3: SVLAGGGGYT
length: 11; V: TRBV2; CDR3: ASSVRGPDTQY
length: 13; V: TRBV7-2; CDR3: ASSLGAQNTGELF
length: 12; V: TRBV20-1; CDR3: SAPLSSILETQY
length: 13; V: TRBV6-5; CDR3: ASGYSGGYGNIQY
length: 11; V: TRBV18; CDR3: ASSPSEGYGYT
length: 15; V: TRBV15; CDR3: ATSRGSDRERTGELF
length: 14; V: TRBV9; CDR3: ASSVATGTGFEKLF
length: 10; V: TRBV2; CDR3: ASRFHGEKLF
length: 11; V: TRBV12-3/TRBV12-4; CDR3: ASSLAGYPEAF